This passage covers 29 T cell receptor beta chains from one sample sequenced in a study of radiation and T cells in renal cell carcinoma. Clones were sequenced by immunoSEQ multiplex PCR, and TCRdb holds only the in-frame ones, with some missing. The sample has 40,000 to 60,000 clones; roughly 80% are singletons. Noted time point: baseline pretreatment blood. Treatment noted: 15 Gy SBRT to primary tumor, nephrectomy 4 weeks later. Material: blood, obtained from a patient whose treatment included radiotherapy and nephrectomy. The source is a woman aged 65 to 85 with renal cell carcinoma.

This CDR3 is CAIKAGESYNEQFF. The CDR3 coding sequence is TGTGCCATCAAGGCGGGAGAATCCTACAATGAGCAGTTCTTC. The gene calls are TRBV10-3 and TRBJ2-1; 7 nucleotides agree with TRBD2. Germline CDR1 and CDR2: ENHRY and SYGVKD. The CDR3 has 14 amino acids. The V and J ends lost 7 bases and 1 base, in that order; junction bases with no gene match: 4.

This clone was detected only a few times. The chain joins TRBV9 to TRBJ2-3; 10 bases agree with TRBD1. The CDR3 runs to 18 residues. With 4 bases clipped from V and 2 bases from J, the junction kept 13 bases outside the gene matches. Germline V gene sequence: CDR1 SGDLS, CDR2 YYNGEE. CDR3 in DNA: TGTGCCAGCAGCACGCGACAGGGGGCCTCCCTCGACACAGATACGCAGTATTTT. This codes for CASSTRQGASLDTDTQYF.

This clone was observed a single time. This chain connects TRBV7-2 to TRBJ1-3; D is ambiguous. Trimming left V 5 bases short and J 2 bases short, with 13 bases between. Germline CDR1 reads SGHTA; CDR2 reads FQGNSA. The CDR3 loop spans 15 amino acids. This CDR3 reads CASSQPLRPGNTIYF. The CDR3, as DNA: TGTGCCAGCAGCCAACCCTTAAGACCTGGAAACACCATATATTTT.

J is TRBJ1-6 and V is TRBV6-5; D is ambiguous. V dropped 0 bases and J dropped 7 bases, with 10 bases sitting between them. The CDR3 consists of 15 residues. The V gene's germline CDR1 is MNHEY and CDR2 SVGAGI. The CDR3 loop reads CASSYSSAMNSPLHF. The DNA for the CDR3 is TGTGCCAGCAGTTACTCGTCGGCGATGAATTCACCCCTCCACTTT.

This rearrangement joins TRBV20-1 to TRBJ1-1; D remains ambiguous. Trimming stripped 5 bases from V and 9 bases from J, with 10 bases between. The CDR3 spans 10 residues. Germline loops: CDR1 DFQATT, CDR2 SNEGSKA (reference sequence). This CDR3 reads CSAGRLKAFF. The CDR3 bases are TGCAGTGCTGGTAGACTTAAAGCTTTCTTT.

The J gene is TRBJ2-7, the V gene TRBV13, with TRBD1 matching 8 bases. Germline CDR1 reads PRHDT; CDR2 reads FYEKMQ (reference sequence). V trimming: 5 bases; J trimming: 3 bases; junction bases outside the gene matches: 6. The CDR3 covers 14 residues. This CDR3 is CASSRRTGNYEQYF. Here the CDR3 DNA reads TGTGCCAGCAGCCGAAGGACAGGGAACTACGAGCAGTACTTC.

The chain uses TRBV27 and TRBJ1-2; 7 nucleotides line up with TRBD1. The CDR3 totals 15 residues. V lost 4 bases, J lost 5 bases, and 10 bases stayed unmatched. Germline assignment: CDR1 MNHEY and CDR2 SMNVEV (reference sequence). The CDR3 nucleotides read TGTGCCAGCAGTTCCCTCCAGGACAGGCATTATGGCTACACCTTC. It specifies CASSSLQDRHYGYTF.

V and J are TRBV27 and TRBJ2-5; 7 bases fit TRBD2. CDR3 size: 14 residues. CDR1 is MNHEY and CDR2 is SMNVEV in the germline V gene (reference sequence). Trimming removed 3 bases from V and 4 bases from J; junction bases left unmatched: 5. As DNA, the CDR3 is TGTGCCAGCAGTTTGGACGGGGGGACAGAGACCCAGTACTTC. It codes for CASSLDGGTETQYF.

The CDR3 loop is CASGISGPENQPQHF. The DNA of the CDR3 is TGTGCTAGTGGTATCTCGGGCCCTGAAAATCAGCCCCAGCATTTT. The chain carries TRBV12-5 and TRBJ1-5; D is undetermined. The CDR3 loop spans 15 amino acids. CDR1 is LGHNT and CDR2 is FRNRAP in the germline V gene. V shed 5 bases and J shed 4 bases, with 15 bases lying between them.

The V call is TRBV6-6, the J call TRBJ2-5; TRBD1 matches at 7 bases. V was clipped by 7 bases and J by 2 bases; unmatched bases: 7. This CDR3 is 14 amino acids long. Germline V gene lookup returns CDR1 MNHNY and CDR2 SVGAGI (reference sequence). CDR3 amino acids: CASNLNRGQETQYF. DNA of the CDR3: TGTGCCAGCAATTTAAACAGGGGACAAGAGACCCAGTACTTC.

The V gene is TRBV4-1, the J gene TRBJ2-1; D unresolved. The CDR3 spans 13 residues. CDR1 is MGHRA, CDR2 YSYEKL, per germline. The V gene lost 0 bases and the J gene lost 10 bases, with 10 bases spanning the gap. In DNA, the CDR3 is TGCGCCAGCAGCCAAGATCGTGAATCAGAGCAGTTCTTC. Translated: CASSQDRESEQFF.

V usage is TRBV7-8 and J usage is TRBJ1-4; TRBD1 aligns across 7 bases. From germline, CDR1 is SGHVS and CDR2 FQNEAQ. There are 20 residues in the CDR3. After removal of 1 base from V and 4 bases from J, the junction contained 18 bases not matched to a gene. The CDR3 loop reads CASSLGRIVRSRGINEKLFF. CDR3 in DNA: TGTGCCAGCAGCTTAGGAAGGATAGTGAGGAGCAGGGGGATTAATGAAAAACTGTTTTTT.

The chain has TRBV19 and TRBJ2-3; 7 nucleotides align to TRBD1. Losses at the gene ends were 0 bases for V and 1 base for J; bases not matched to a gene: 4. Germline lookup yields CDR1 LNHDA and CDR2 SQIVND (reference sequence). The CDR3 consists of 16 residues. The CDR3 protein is CASSIDPGTGTDTQYF. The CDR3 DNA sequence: TGTGCCAGTAGTATAGATCCAGGGACAGGCACAGATACGCAGTATTTT.

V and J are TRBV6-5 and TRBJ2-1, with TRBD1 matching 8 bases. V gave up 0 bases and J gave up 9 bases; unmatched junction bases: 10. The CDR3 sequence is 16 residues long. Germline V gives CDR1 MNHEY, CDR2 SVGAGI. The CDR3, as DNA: TGTGCCAGCAGTTACTCGGCAGGGGGCGGTTTCGGTGAGCAGTTCTTC. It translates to CASSYSAGGGFGEQFF.

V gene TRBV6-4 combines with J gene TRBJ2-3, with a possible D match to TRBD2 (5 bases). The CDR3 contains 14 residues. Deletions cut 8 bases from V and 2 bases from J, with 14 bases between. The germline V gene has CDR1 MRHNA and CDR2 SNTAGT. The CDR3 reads CASPGIPNTDTQYF. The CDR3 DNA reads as TGTGCCAGCCCCGGGATTCCCAACACAGATACGCAGTATTTT.

The DNA of the CDR3 is TGTGCCAGCAGCTTGGACGCAGGGGACTATGGCTACACCTTC. Its protein is CASSLDAGDYGYTF. The rearrangement uses TRBV5-6 and TRBJ1-2; possible D gene TRBD1, 6 bases. The length of the CDR3 is 14 residues. The V gene lost 0 bases and the J gene lost 3 bases, with 9 bases spanning the gap. Per the germline V gene, CDR1 is SGHDT and CDR2 is YYEEEE.

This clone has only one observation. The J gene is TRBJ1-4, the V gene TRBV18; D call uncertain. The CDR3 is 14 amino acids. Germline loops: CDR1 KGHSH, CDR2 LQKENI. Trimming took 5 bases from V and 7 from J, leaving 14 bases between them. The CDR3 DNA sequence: TGTGCCAGCTCAAACGGTCCAAGAACTGAAAAACTGTTTTTT. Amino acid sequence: CASSNGPRTEKLFF.

This chain's CDR3 is CASSLGVSGSTDTQYF. CDR3 nucleotides: TGTGCCAGCAGCTTAGGGGTTAGCGGGAGCACAGATACGCAGTATTTT. This chain uses TRBV7-3 with TRBJ2-3; 7 nucleotides align to TRBD2. The germline CDR1 and CDR2 sequences are SGHTA and FQGTGA. This CDR3 region has 16 residues. With V trimmed by 2 bases and J by 0 bases, 5 bases remained unmatched.

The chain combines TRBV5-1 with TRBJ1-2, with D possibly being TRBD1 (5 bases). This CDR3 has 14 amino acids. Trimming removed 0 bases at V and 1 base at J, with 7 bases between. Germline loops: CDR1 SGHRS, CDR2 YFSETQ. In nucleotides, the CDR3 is TGCGCCAGCAGCTTGGAGGGACTTAACTATGGCTACACCTTC. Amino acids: CASSLEGLNYGYTF.

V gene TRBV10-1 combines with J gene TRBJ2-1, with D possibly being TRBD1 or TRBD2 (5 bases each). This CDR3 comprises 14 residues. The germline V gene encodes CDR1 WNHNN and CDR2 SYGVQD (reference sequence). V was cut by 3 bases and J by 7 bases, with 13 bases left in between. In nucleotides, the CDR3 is TGCGCCAGCAGTGATCCCACGGGGCGGAATGAGCAGTTCTTC. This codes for CASSDPTGRNEQFF.

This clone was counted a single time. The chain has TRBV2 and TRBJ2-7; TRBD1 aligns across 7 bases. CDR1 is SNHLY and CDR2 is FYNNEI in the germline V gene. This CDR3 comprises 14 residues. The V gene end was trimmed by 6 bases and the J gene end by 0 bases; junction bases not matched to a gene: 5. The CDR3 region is CASRRQGHSYEQYF. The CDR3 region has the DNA TGTGCCAGCAGGCGACAGGGTCACTCCTACGAGCAGTACTTC.

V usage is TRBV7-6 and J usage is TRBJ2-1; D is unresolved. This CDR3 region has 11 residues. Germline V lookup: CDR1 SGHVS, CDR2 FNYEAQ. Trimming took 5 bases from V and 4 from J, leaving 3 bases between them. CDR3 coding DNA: TGTGCCAGCAGCGTTTACAATGAGCAGTTCTTC. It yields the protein CASSVYNEQFF.

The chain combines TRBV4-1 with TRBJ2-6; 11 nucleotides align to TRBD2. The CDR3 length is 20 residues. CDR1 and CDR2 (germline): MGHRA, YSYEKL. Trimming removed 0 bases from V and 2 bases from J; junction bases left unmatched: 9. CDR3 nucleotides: TGCGCCAGCAGCCAAGAAGTTTTTAGCGGGAGGGCCCCTGGGGCCAACGTCCTGACTTTC. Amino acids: CASSQEVFSGRAPGANVLTF.

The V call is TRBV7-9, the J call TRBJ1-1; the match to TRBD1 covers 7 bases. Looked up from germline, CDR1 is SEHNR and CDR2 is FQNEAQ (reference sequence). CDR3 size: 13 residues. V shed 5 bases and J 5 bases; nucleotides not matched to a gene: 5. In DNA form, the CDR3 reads TGTGCCAGCAGCAGTACAGGGGTAACTGAAGCTTTCTTT. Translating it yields CASSSTGVTEAFF.

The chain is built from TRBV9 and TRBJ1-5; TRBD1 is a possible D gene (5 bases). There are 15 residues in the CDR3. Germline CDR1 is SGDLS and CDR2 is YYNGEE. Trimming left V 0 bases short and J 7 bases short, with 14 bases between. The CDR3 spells CASSVEGRVGQPQHF. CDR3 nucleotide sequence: TGTGCCAGCAGCGTAGAGGGGAGGGTTGGACAGCCCCAGCATTTT.

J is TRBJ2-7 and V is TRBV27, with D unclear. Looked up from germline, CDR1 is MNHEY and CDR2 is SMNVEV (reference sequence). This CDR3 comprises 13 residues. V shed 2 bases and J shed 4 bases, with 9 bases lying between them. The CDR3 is CASSLAGTYEQYF. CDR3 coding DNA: TGTGCCAGCAGTTTAGCCGGCACTTACGAGCAGTACTTC.

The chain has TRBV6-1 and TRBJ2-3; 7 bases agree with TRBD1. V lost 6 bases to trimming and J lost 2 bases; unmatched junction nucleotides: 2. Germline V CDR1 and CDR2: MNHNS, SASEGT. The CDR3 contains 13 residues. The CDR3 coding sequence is TGTGCCAGCAGGGGACAGACCACAGATACGCAGTATTTT. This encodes CASRGQTTDTQYF.

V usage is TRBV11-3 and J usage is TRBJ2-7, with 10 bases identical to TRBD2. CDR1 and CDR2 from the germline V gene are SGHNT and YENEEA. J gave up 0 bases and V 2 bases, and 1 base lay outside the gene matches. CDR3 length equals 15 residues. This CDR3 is CASSLPSGSSYEQYF. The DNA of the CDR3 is TGTGCCAGCAGCTTACCTAGCGGGAGCTCCTACGAGCAGTACTTC.

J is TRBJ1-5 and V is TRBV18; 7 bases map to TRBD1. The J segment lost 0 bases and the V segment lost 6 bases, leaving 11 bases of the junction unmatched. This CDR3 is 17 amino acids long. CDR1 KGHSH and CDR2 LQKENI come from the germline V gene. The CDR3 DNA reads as TGTGCCAGCTCTCGGGACAGTGGGGGATATAGCAATCAGCCCCAGCATTTT. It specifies CASSRDSGGYSNQPQHF.